A single sample gave rise to the 26 T cell receptor beta chains below, sequenced in a study of low-dose radiotherapy and immunotherapy resistance in tumors. Time point given: before trial treatment. TRAV- and TRBV-specific primers, spanning alpha and beta chains, primed first-strand cDNA. For amplifying TCRs, the PCR ran for about 22 cycles with Phusion, which was used together with a constant-region primer and the adapter on the V primers. MiXCR, applied by TCRdb to the reads, yields one record per CDR3 protein. The sample holds tens of thousands of distinct CDR3 sequences, 15% to 20% seen once. The sample was PBMCs, taken before treatment. The receptors shown here come from a male donor with prostate cancer.

Ten or more counts support this clonotype. This rearrangement joins TRBV7-2 to TRBJ2-5; D assignment may be TRBD1 or TRBD2 (5 bases each). This CDR3 contains 17 residues. V lost 1 base, J lost 2 bases, and 17 bases lay in between. CDR1 is SGHTA and CDR2 is FQGNSA in the germline V gene. The CDR3 DNA reads as TGTGCCAGCAGCTTAGGGACCTCTGAGGGGCGGCAAGAGACCCAGTACTTC. It translates to CASSLGTSEGRQETQYF.

This clonotype was detected ten times or more. The V call is TRBV29-1, the J call TRBJ1-3, with D hard to call. There are 11 residues in the CDR3. CDR1 is SQVTM and CDR2 is ANQGSEA in the germline V gene. Trimming cost V 7 bases and J 4 bases, with 8 bases left between them. DNA of the CDR3: TGCAGCGGCCTCAGGGGAAACACCATATATTTT. This codes for CSGLRGNTIYF.

The genes are TRBV3-1 and TRBJ2-1, with D unresolved. The V gene lost 2 bases and the J gene lost 7 bases, with 3 bases spanning the gap. In germline, CDR1 is LGHDT, CDR2 YNNKEL (reference sequence). This CDR3 spans 11 amino acids. CDR3 nucleotides: TGTGCCAGCAGCCAACTGAATGAGCAGTTCTTC. Its protein is CASSQLNEQFF.

This clonotype was seen ten or more times. The chain uses TRBV19 and TRBJ2-1; 7 nucleotides match TRBD2. Looked up from germline, CDR1 is LNHDA and CDR2 is SQIVND (reference sequence). CDR3 length: 12 residues. Germline trimming cut 10 bases from V and 5 bases from J; bases unmatched to any gene: 5. CDR3 region: CATGGGDNEQFF. CDR3 DNA sequence: TGTGCCACCGGCGGGGGAGACAATGAGCAGTTCTTC. The full variable domain, rest sourced from reference TRBV19 and TRBJ2-1, is DGGITQSPKYLFRKEGQNVTLSCEQNLNHDAMYWYRQDPGQGLRLIYYSQIVNDFQKGDIAEGYSVSREKKESFPLTVTSAQKNPTAFYLCATGGGDNEQFFGPGTRLTVL.

This clonotype occurred many times. The chain carries TRBV6-2 or TRBV6-3 and TRBJ2-1, with D possibly being TRBD2 (5 bases). V lost 2 bases, J lost 8 bases, and 16 bases lay in between. This CDR3 comprises 15 residues. The germline gives CDR1 MNHEY, CDR2 SVGEGT. The CDR3 sequence is CASSYGVTTRDEQFF. The CDR3 DNA reads TGTGCCAGCAGTTACGGGGTAACCACGCGGGATGAGCAGTTCTTC.

This clonotype was recorded many times. V and J are TRBV1 and TRBJ2-2; the table's D gene call, TRBD1, was not cross checked with the DNA. TRBV1 is a pseudogene segment. This CDR3 is 17 amino acids long. CDR3 protein: CTSSPPPGQGITGELFF. CDR3 coding DNA: TGCACCAGCAGCCCCCCCCCGGGACAGGGGATTACCGGGGAGCTGTTTTTT.

V gene TRBV30 combines with J gene TRBJ1-5; 9 bases agree with TRBD1. CDR1 GTSNPN and CDR2 SVGIG come from the germline V gene (reference sequence). The CDR3 runs 17 residues. V shed 1 base and J 2 bases; nucleotides not matched to a gene: 9. CDR3 protein: CAWSEFTQGAGNQPQHF. The CDR3 DNA reads TGTGCCTGGAGTGAATTCACACAGGGGGCGGGCAATCAGCCCCAGCATTTT.

In its sample, this clonotype was seen many times. This rearrangement joins TRBV2 to TRBJ2-3; D may be TRBD1 or TRBD2 (5 bases each). The CDR3 has 15 amino acids. Germline CDR1 SNHLY, CDR2 FYNNEI. The ends were cut back, 6 bases at V and 1 base at J, with 14 bases in the middle. The CDR3 region has the DNA TGTGCCAGCAGGGTTGAGGGGTGGGGCACAGATACGCAGTATTTT. This translates into CASRVEGWGTDTQYF.

This clonotype was counted at least ten times. The V call is TRBV11-2, the J call TRBJ2-3; TRBD2 agrees at 9 bases. The CDR3 covers 17 residues. Trimming at V came to 6 bases and at J to 2 bases, leaving 12 bases not matched to a gene. Per germline, CDR1 SGHAT and CDR2 FQNNGV. The DNA for the CDR3 is TGTGCCAGCAGAGGCGGGCGGGGGGGCCCCAACACAGATACGCAGTATTTT. Residues: CASRGGRGGPNTDTQYF.

This clonotype was counted many times. The J gene is TRBJ1-4, the V gene TRBV19, with 7 bases that match TRBD1. The ends lost 3 bases at V and 3 bases at J; junction bases unmatched: 10. CDR1 and CDR2 (germline): LNHDA, SQIVND (reference sequence). This CDR3 is built from 17 residues. CDR3 region: CASSILAGGRANEKLFF. For the CDR3, the DNA is TGTGCCAGTAGTATTCTGGCAGGGGGACGGGCTAATGAAAAACTGTTTTTT. Full variable domain (rest looked up from reference TRBV19 and TRBJ1-4): DGGITQSPKYLFRKEGQNVTLSCEQNLNHDAMYWYRQDPGQGLRLIYYSQIVNDFQKGDIAEGYSVSREKKESFPLTVTSAQKNPTAFYLCASSILAGGRANEKLFFGSGTQLSVL.

This clonotype appeared many times. The gene calls are TRBV5-8 and TRBJ2-5, with D possibly matching TRBD2 (6 bases). Germline V lookup: CDR1 SGHTS, CDR2 YDEGEE. This CDR3 has 15 amino acids. V lost 2 bases and J lost 2, with 13 bases in between. The CDR3 DNA reads TGTGCCAGCAGCTTCGGCGGGGAGCCACAAGAGACCCAGTACTTC. This translates into CASSFGGEPQETQYF.

This chain connects TRBV19 to TRBJ1-5; 8 nucleotides match TRBD1. Germline V gene lookup returns CDR1 LNHDA and CDR2 SQIVND (reference sequence). The V segment lost 5 bases and the J segment 1 base; nucleotides outside the gene matches: 4. The CDR3 has 15 residues. The CDR3 sequence is CASSLQGASNQPQHF. The CDR3 DNA reads as TGTGCCAGTAGTCTCCAGGGGGCAAGCAATCAGCCCCAGCATTTT.

The sample holds many counts of this clonotype. This chain uses TRBV4-2 with TRBJ2-7; possibly TRBD1 for D (6 bases). CDR1 is LGHNA, CDR2 YNFKEQ, per germline. Trimming removed 3 bases at V and 4 bases at J, with 19 bases between. CDR3 length equals 16 residues. CDR3 region: CASSQELTGLSYEQYF. The DNA of the CDR3 is TGTGCCAGCAGCCAGGAATTGACAGGCCTTTCTTACGAGCAGTACTTC.

This clonotype was detected many times. V usage is TRBV20-1 and J usage is TRBJ1-2, with D perhaps TRBD1 (6 bases). The CDR3 runs 12 residues. Germline lookup yields CDR1 DFQATT and CDR2 SNEGSKA (reference sequence). Trimming cost V 5 bases and J 11 bases, with 18 bases left between them. The CDR3 reads CSAGIGDTPYTF. The DNA of the CDR3 is TGCAGTGCTGGGATCGGGGACACTCCTTACACCTTC.

This clonotype was picked up many times. The chain combines TRBV11-2 with TRBJ2-1; 7 bases fit TRBD1. CDR1 is SGHAT and CDR2 is FQNNGV in the germline V gene. The CDR3 runs to 14 residues. V was clipped by 2 bases and J by 7 bases; unmatched bases: 5. The DNA for the CDR3 is TGTGCCAGCAGCTTAAGGGGGCCCATTAATGAGCAGTTCTTC. It is translated as CASSLRGPINEQFF.

J is TRBJ2-1 and V is TRBV7-9, with 12 bases fitting TRBD2. Germline V gene lookup returns CDR1 SEHNR and CDR2 FQNEAQ (reference sequence). The CDR3 totals 20 residues. V trimming: 5 bases; J trimming: 4 bases; junction bases outside the gene matches: 18. CDR3 nucleotide sequence: TGTGCCAGCAGCCGACTAGCGGGGGCCCGACGGGTATACGGGTACAATGAGCAGTTCTTC. Translated, it gives CASSRLAGARRVYGYNEQFF.

Ten or more counts support this clonotype. This sequence joins TRBV12-5 and TRBJ1-4, with D uncertain. The CDR3 loop spans 12 amino acids. Germline loops: CDR1 LGHNT, CDR2 FRNRAP. Trimming pared 1 base from V and 8 bases from J, leaving 5 bases between. CDR3 in DNA: TGTGCTAGTGGTTTGGGTTCCGAAAAACTGTTTTTT. Translation: CASGLGSEKLFF.

This clonotype was counted many times. V usage is TRBV12-3 or TRBV12-4 and J usage is TRBJ1-5; D gene ambiguous. Trimming left V 6 bases short and J 1 base short, with 7 bases between. The CDR3 covers 13 residues. The CDR3 DNA follows: TGTGCCAGCAGCACGGCCAGCAATCAGCCCCAGCATTTT. As protein: CASSTASNQPQHF.

This clonotype has at least ten counts. The gene calls are TRBV7-3 and TRBJ2-3, with unresolved D. The CDR3 consists of 14 residues. Germline assignment: CDR1 SGHTA and CDR2 FQGTGA. V lost 4 bases to trimming and J lost 6 bases, with 14 bases between them. In nucleotides, the CDR3 is TGTGCCAGCAGCTCCCAATCTCGGTGGGATACGCAGTATTTT. This encodes CASSSQSRWDTQYF.

Many counts were recorded for this clonotype. This chain uses TRBV2 with TRBJ1-6; D remains unclear. The CDR3 contains 16 residues. Trimming removed 8 bases from V and 7 bases from J, with 21 bases in between. Germline V lookup: CDR1 SNHLY, CDR2 FYNNEI. The CDR3 loop reads CASYDFGRRSNSPLHF. DNA of the CDR3: TGTGCCAGCTATGACTTTGGGCGGAGATCGAATTCACCCCTCCACTTT. Variable domain in full (rest from reference TRBV2 and TRBJ1-6): EPEVTQTPSHQVTQMGQEVILRCVPISNHLYFYWYRQILGQKVEFLVSFYNNEISEKSEIFDDQFSVERPDGSNFTLKIRSTKLEDSAMYFCASYDFGRRSNSPLHFGNGTRLTVT.

This clonotype has at least ten counts. The rearrangement links TRBV20-1 to TRBJ1-5; 10 nucleotides line up with TRBD1. The germline CDR1 and CDR2 sequences are DFQATT and SNEGSKA (reference sequence). The CDR3 totals 13 residues. With V trimmed by 6 bases and J by 9 bases, 8 bases remained unmatched. CDR3 DNA: TGCAGTGCGGCCGGGACAGGGGTTGTGCCCCAGCATTTT. Protein sequence: CSAAGTGVVPQHF.

The rearrangement uses TRBV7-9 and TRBJ2-1; D possibly matches TRBD1 or TRBD2 (5 bases each). Germline CDR1 reads SEHNR; CDR2 reads FQNEAQ (reference sequence). The CDR3 is 13 amino acids. V was trimmed by 3 bases and J by 2 bases, leaving 5 bases between them. CDR3 loop: CASSLGAYNEQFF. The CDR3 coding sequence is TGTGCCAGCAGCTTGGGGGCCTACAATGAGCAGTTCTTC.

This clonotype was seen repeatedly, ten times or more. This chain connects TRBV6-5 to TRBJ2-5, with 13 bases matching TRBD2. CDR3 length: 14 amino acids. Trimming at V came to 6 bases and at J to 3 bases, leaving 1 base not matched to a gene. Germline V CDR1 and CDR2: MNHEY, SVGAGI. The CDR3 region has the DNA TGTGCCAGCAGACTAGCGGGGGGGAAAGAGACCCAGTACTTC. Translated: CASRLAGGKETQYF.

Ten or more counts support this clonotype. The V and J genes are TRBV20-1 and TRBJ1-4; TRBD1 matches at 9 bases. This CDR3 region has 12 residues. Germline V CDR1 and CDR2: DFQATT, SNEGSKA (reference sequence). The trim removed 8 bases at V and 10 bases at J, leaving 8 bases unmatched. In nucleotides, the CDR3 is TGCAGTACGGGGGGGGACAGGGCAAAACTGTTTTTT. This gives the protein CSTGGDRAKLFF.

Ten or more counts support this clonotype. The chain combines TRBV7-7 with TRBJ2-6; no firm D call. The CDR3 length is 14 residues. The ends were cut back, 2 bases at V and 2 bases at J, with 4 bases in the middle. Germline V CDR1 and CDR2: SSHAT, FNYEAQ (reference sequence). In DNA form, the CDR3 reads TGTGCCAGCAGCTTAAACGCTGGGGCCAACGTCCTGACTTTC. It yields the protein CASSLNAGANVLTF.

This clonotype has a count of ten or more. The chain carries TRBV3-1 and TRBJ2-7; 8 bases match TRBD1. This CDR3 is 14 amino acids long. V trimming: 1 base; J trimming: 6 bases; junction bases outside the gene matches: 5. The germline CDR1 and CDR2 sequences are LGHDT and YNNKEL (reference sequence). The CDR3 is CASSQARTGGEQYF. As DNA, the CDR3 is TGTGCCAGCAGCCAAGCCCGAACAGGGGGCGAGCAGTACTTC.